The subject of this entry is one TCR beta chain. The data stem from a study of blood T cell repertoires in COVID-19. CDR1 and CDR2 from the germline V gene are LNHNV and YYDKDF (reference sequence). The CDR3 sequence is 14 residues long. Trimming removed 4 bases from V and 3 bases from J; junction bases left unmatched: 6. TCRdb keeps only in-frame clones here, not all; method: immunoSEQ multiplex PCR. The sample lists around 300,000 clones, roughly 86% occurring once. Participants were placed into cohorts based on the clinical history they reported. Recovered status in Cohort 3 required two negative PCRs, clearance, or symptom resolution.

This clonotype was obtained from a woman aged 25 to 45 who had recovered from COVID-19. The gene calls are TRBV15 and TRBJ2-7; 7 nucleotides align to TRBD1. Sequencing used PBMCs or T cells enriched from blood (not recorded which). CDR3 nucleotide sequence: TGTGCCACCAGCATCTGGACAGGTAACTACGAGCAGTACTTC. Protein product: CATSIWTGNYEQYF.